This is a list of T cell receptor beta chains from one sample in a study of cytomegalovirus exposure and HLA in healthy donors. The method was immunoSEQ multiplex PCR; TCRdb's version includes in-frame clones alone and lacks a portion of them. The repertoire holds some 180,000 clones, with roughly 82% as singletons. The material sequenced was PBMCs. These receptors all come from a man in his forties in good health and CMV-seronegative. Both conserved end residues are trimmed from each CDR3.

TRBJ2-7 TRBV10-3 ATLRQDSYEQY
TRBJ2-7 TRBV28 ASSLGGSFYEQY
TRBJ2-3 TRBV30 AWSVQATDTRY
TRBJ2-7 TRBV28 ASSLRQTYEQY
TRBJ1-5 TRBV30 AWSVGQGINQPQH
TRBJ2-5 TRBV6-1 ASSEGTGEGEETQY
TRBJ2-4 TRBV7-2 ASSPGGARNIQY
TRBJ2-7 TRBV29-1 SVDGGTSYEQY
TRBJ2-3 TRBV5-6 ASSRRTSGGSDTQY
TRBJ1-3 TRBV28 ASSLYAQGGDTIY
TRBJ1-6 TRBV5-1 ASRPSGVDNSPLH
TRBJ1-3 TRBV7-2 ASSQGGQGRSGNTIY
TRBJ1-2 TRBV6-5 ASSQTGGSYGYT
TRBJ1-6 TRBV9 ASSEGTGNYNSPLH
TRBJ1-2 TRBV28 ASNINQDGGSGYT
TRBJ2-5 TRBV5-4 ASSWGLAGGPGETQY
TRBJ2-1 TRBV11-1 ASSWTLAIGVNEQF
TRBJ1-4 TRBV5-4 ASSLNRDGLL
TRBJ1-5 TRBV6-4 ASSETVNQPQH
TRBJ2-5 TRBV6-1 ASERGTARQETQY
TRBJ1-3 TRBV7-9 ASSFPGQSSGNTIY
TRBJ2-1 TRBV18 ASSPQVTGNEQF
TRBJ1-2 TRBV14 ASSQEQRAGYT
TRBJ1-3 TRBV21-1 ASRTTGLYSGNTIY
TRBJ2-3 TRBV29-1 SVEDEQGDTQY
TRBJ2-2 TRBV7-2 ASSAWGTNTGELF